The entry below describes one TCR beta chain. Its antigen is undetermined. The repertoire was sequenced with immunoSEQ multiplex PCR; TCRdb's copy has only in-frame clones and lacks some. The sample has 85,000 to 90,000 clones, around 86% seen once. Untouched CD4+ T cells were isolated by negative selection, averaging about 98% purity. Untouched CD4+ T cells were bead-isolated at about 98% purity. The data stem from a study of T cell repertoires and HLA-DP antigens. Across the whole study: The donors, ranging 18-to-29 to 60-to-69 years, included a couple of males and one female.

This CDR3 is 15 amino acids long. Germline CDR1 is MNHEY and CDR2 is SVGAGI. Unmatched junction bases numbered 9, after V lost 4 bases and J lost 10 bases. Sequenced sample: CD4+ T cells from PBMCs. This TCR derives from a man aged 45-65 years in good health and CMV-seronegative. This chain uses TRBV6-5 with TRBJ1-6; 8 nucleotides align to TRBD1. The CDR3: CASSSNGQGLSPLHF. The CDR3 DNA is TGTGCCAGCAGTTCCAATGGACAGGGTCTGTCACCCCTCCACTTT.